A single sample gave rise to the 10 T cell receptor beta chains below, sequenced in a study of neurological immune-mediated disorders. One entry per CDR3 protein, called by TCRdb with MiXCR from the 5' RACE reads. This table holds approximately 9,400 distinct CDR3 sequences, 22% found once. The sample consisted of CD8+ T cells from blood. The receptors were sampled from a middle-aged woman with multiple sclerosis.

This clonotype is medium-sized. J is TRBJ2-7 and V is TRBV29-1; 11 nucleotides line up with TRBD1. Per germline, CDR1 SQVTM and CDR2 ANQGSEA. V shed 7 bases, J shed 3 bases, and the junction held 2 bases outside the gene matches. The CDR3 is made up of 12 amino acids. In nucleotides, the CDR3 is TGCAGCGCCGGGACAGGGGGCTACGAGCAGTACTTC. It is translated as CSAGTGGYEQYF.

This clonotype qualifies as medium-sized. CDR3 sequence reads: CSASGRQSSYNEQFF. The CDR3 DNA sequence: TGCAGTGCATCCGGACGTCAGAGCTCCTACAATGAGCAGTTCTTC. This rearrangement joins TRBV20-1 to TRBJ2-1; D gene ambiguous. The CDR3 loop spans 15 amino acids. V lost 6 bases, J lost 0 bases, and 15 bases lay in between. Germline V gene lookup returns CDR1 DFQATT and CDR2 SNEGSKA (reference sequence).

This clonotype was counted at least ten times. This rearrangement joins TRBV5-6 to TRBJ1-6, with D possibly matching TRBD1 (5 bases). Germline V lookup: CDR1 SGHDT, CDR2 YYEEEE. Trimming removed 0 bases at V and 7 bases at J, with 11 bases between. The CDR3 contains 15 residues. The CDR3 loop reads CASSLGGTTNSPLHF. CDR3 nucleotides: TGTGCCAGCAGCTTGGGAGGGACCACAAATTCACCCCTCCACTTT.

The V and J genes are TRBV20-1 and TRBJ2-1; D call uncertain. Germline V gives CDR1 DFQATT, CDR2 SNEGSKA (reference sequence). The CDR3 has 12 amino acids. The V gene lost 3 bases and the J gene lost 7 bases, with 10 bases spanning the gap. The CDR3 nucleotides are TGCAGTGCTAGCGGGCTAGGGAATGAGCAGTTCTTC. This gives the protein CSASGLGNEQFF.

Ten or more counts support this clonotype. The chain carries TRBV24-1 and TRBJ2-2; 7 positions match TRBD2. V was clipped by 4 bases and J by 4 bases; unmatched bases: 8. The length of the CDR3 is 16 residues. CDR1 KGHDR and CDR2 SFDVKD come from the germline V gene. The CDR3 DNA reads as TGTGCCACCAGTGACCCTGCCAGGGAGGGCACCGGGGAGCTGTTTTTT. Its translation: CATSDPAREGTGELFF.

Written as DNA, the CDR3 is TGTGCCAGCAGCCCCCTAGCGGGGGGGACCTACAATGAGCAGTTCTTC. Its translation is CASSPLAGGTYNEQFF. The gene calls are TRBV7-2 and TRBJ2-1; 12 bases are shared with TRBD2. The germline gives CDR1 SGHTA, CDR2 FQGNSA. V gave up 5 bases and J gave up 2 bases; unmatched junction bases: 4. The CDR3 length is 16 residues. The whole variable domain, remainder taken from reference TRBV7-2 and TRBJ2-1, is GAGVSQSPSNKVTEKGKDVELRCDPISGHTALYWYRQSLGQGLEFLIYFQGNSAPDKSGLPSDRFSAERTGGSVSTLTIQRTQQEDSAVYLCASSPLAGGTYNEQFFGPGTRLTVL.

In this sample, this clonotype turned up many times. CDR3: CSARTGDSYEQYF. CDR3 DNA sequence: TGCAGTGCTAGGACGGGGGACTCCTACGAGCAGTACTTC. The V gene is TRBV20-1, the J gene TRBJ2-7; possible D gene TRBD2, 6 bases. Trimming took 3 bases from V and 0 from J, leaving 9 bases between them. The CDR3 has 13 amino acids. CDR1 DFQATT and CDR2 SNEGSKA come from the germline V gene (reference sequence).

This clonotype is labeled as medium-sized (0.01 to 0.1%). J is TRBJ2-3 and V is TRBV5-1; D not certain. Germline V lookup: CDR1 SGHRS, CDR2 YFSETQ. The V end was cut by 0 bases, the J end by 0 bases, with 8 bases between. This CDR3 comprises 15 residues. CDR3 coding DNA: TGCGCCAGCAGCTTGGCTCCTTTTAGCACAGATACGCAGTATTTT. It encodes CASSLAPFSTDTQYF.

The gene calls are TRBV5-5 and TRBJ1-4; D is possibly TRBD1 (5 bases). V lost 3 bases and J 3 bases, leaving 21 bases between the germline ends. Looked up from germline, CDR1 is SGHKS and CDR2 is YYEKEE (reference sequence). CDR3 length: 18 residues. The CDR3 spells CASSSTFFVGAANEKLFF. The CDR3 DNA follows: TGTGCCAGCAGCTCAACGTTTTTCGTAGGGGCGGCTAATGAAAAACTGTTTTTT.

This chain connects TRBV20-1 to TRBJ2-3; D gene unclear. From germline, CDR1 is DFQATT and CDR2 SNEGSKA (reference sequence). Between the trimmed V and J ends, which lost 0 bases and 2 bases, there was a span of 12 bases. CDR3 size: 15 residues. The CDR3 spells CSARDPGAPTDTQYF. CDR3 nucleotides: TGCAGTGCTAGAGATCCCGGAGCCCCCACAGATACGCAGTATTTT.